The source of this T cell receptor (beta chain) is a study of T cell repertoires in cytomegalovirus infection. Looking at the study overall: Signatures in public TCR beta sequences pointed to both CMV infection and matching HLA type.

This clonotype has at least ten counts. The antigen is unknown. Each CDR3 protein gets one entry after TCRdb re-called the reads with MiXCR. This table has over 450,000 distinct CDR3 sequences, 11% appearing once. The study's findings and limits: CMV-specific TCR beta clonotypes restricted by HLA-C were the ones dominating the ex vivo response.

Unmatched junction bases numbered 8, after V lost 2 bases and J lost 8 bases. The CDR3 covers 14 residues. Germline loops: CDR1 MNHEY, CDR2 SVGAGI. The source is a human donor in good health (CMV status not recorded). Some clones in this sample may be carry-over from other donors' samples. Sequencing was performed on PBMCs. The chain links TRBV6-5 to TRBJ1-2; 7 bases fit TRBD1. CDR3 coding DNA: TGTGCCAGCAGTTACACAACCGGGACAGCCGGCTACACCTTC. Amino acid sequence: CASSYTTGTAGYTF.